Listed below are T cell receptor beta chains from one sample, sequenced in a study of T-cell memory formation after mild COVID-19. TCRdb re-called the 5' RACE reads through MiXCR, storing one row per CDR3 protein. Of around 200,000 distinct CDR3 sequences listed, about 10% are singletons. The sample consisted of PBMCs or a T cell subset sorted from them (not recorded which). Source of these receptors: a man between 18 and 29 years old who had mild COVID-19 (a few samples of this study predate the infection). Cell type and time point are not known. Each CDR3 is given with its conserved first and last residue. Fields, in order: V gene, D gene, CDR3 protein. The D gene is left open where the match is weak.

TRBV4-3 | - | CASSQMIDGGHFGPQHF
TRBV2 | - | CASSEIRQILMNTEAFF
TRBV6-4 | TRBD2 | CASTTTSGGWEDIQYF
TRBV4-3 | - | CASSQEGQVGSPLHF
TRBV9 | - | CASSISGGATEAFF
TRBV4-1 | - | CASSQDTAVDTQYF
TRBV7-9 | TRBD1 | CASSLNRDRRETQYF
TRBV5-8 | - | CASSLDQDTQYF
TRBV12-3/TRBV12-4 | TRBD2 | CASSPLGGTSSYEQYF
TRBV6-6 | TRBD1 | CASKDEGAEYQETQYF
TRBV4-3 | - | CASSRHTSNTEAFF
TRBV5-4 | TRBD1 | CASSERDSKETEYF
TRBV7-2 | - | CDSSSSRLGEQFF
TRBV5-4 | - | CASSPAVRNEQFF
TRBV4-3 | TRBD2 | CASSGSGGPTDTQYF
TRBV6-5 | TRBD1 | CASSTGGQGVEKLFF
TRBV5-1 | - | CASSLAGRTQYF
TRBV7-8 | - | CASSLHRGINQETQYF
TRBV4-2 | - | CASREGDYTEAFF
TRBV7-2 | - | CASSLRQYTDTQYF
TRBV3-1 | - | CASSPTRGAQLMNTEAFF
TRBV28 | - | CASSLWGDGSDTQYF
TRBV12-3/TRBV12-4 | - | CASSFSERTTIYF
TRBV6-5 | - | CASRKGLAAETQYF
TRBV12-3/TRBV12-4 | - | CASSRQGGDTQYF
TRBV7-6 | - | CASSLAQGGKEQYF
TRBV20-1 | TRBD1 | CSVKGQGGTKETQYF
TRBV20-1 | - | CSAGGRDGSF
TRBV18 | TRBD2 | CASSPFGGVYNGQFF
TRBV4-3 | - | CASSQDQGSYGYTF
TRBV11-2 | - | CASSRQEQETQYF
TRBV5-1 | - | CASSLASPDDGYTF
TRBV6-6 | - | CASSPGFGEGRNEQFF
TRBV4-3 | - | CASSQVGGGVNEQFF
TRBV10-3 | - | CAISVNGNTEAFF
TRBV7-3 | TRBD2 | CASSAWGRASGKDTQYF
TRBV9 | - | CASSVDVPDGPRNTQYF
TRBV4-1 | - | CASSPGTWNTGELFF
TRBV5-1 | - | CASTPEVMNTEAFF
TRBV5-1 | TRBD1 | CASSSGQGAPLGGYTF
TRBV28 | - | CASSLESTGKTGELFF
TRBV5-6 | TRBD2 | CASSLASSGSNTGELFF
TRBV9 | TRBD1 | CASSPRDRALTYGYTF
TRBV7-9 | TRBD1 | CASSFTGVNSPLHF
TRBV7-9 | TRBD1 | CASSFNDRGEQYF
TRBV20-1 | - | CSAREGGTAKETQYF
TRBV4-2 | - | CASSQGNRVGNTIYF
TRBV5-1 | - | CASSLGLGEGEKLFF
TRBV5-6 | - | CASSFFPGELFF
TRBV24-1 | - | CATRGVLRGELFF
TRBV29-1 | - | CTLGVSVQNEQFF
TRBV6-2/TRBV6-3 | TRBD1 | CASSPRQGADTEAFF
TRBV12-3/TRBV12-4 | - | CASSLTTSTDTQYF
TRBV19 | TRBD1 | CASSTRARGPNTEAFF
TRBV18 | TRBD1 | CASSPYGTENTEAFF
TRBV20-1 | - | CSARVTGSSYNSPLHF
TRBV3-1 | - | CASSQALGQPQHF
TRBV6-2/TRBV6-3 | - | CASRDAGLRSYEQYF